The 10 T cell receptor beta chains below come from one sample, sequenced in a study of identical twins. TCRdb reanalysed the 5' RACE reads using MiXCR and keeps one entry per CDR3 protein. This sample has around 490,000 distinct CDR3 sequences, with roughly an eighth found just once. These data were also reused for a study on yellow fever vaccine responses in identical twins.

The sample taken for sequencing was CD4+ T cells sorted from blood. These receptors all stem from a woman between 18 and 29 years old in good health.

As concerns this clonotype: At one end the junction does not follow the germline gene, possibly because of a read error. The V gene is TRBV19, the J gene TRBJ2-4; D is tentatively TRBD1 or TRBD2 (5 bases each). The germline gives CDR1 LNHDA, CDR2 SQIVND (reference sequence). The CDR3 length is 12 residues. CDR3 protein: CASSLKEGPGSF. DNA of the CDR3: TGTGCCAGTAGCCTGAAAGAGGGGCCAGGTAGCTTC.

Only a few counts were recorded for this clonotype. CDR3 region: CSVEDRSRNTEAFF. The CDR3 DNA is TGCAGCGTTGAAGATCGGTCCAGGAACACTGAAGCTTTCTTT. The chain combines TRBV29-1 with TRBJ1-1; D gene unclear. Germline assignment: CDR1 SQVTM and CDR2 ANQGSEA. With 0 bases removed from V and 1 base from J, the gap between germline ends came to 9 bases. The CDR3 contains 14 residues.

In this sample, this clonotype turned up a few times. The DNA of the CDR3 is TGTGCCAGCAGCTCGAATCCGGGCCCGAGCTCCTACGAGCAGTACTTC. This translates into CASSSNPGPSSYEQYF. This chain uses TRBV7-2 with TRBJ2-7, with D unresolved. Trimming pared 4 bases from V and 0 bases from J, leaving 16 bases between. Germline V lookup: CDR1 SGHTA, CDR2 FQGNSA. The CDR3 is made up of 16 amino acids.

This clonotype has only a few counts. The chain has TRBV24-1 and TRBJ1-2; the D is unclear. Germline V lookup: CDR1 KGHDR, CDR2 SFDVKD. V was cut by 3 bases and J by 2 bases, with 6 bases left in between. The CDR3 has 13 residues. CDR3 in amino acids: CATSDPMNYGYTF. The CDR3 coding sequence is TGTGCCACCAGTGATCCCATGAACTATGGCTACACCTTC.

The V and J genes are TRBV6-2 or TRBV6-3 and TRBJ2-1; 9 bases map to TRBD2. V gave up 6 bases and J gave up 1 base; unmatched junction bases: 7. The CDR3 has 16 amino acids. The germline gives CDR1 MNHEY, CDR2 SVGEGT. DNA for the CDR3: TGTGCCAGCAGGACTAGCGGTTCGTATTCCTACAATGAGCAGTTCTTC. As protein: CASRTSGSYSYNEQFF.

This clonotype was found many times. The J gene is TRBJ2-3, the V gene TRBV4-2; D is unresolved. The V end lost 1 base, the J end lost 5 bases, and 4 bases lay between the germline ends. The CDR3 runs to 12 residues. Per the germline V gene, CDR1 is LGHNA and CDR2 is YNFKEQ. DNA of the CDR3: TGTGCCAGCAGCCAAGTTCAAGATACGCAGTATTTT. Translating gives CASSQVQDTQYF.

This clonotype was counted at least ten times. The rearrangement uses TRBV5-1 and TRBJ2-2; D might be TRBD2 (5 bases). Germline V lookup: CDR1 SGHRS, CDR2 YFSETQ. V was trimmed by 1 base and J by 5 bases, leaving 9 bases between them. This CDR3 contains 14 residues. CDR3 protein: CASSLFEGTGELFF. The CDR3 nucleotides are TGCGCCAGCAGCTTGTTCGAGGGTACCGGGGAGCTGTTTTTT.

The J gene is TRBJ2-2, the V gene TRBV12-3 or TRBV12-4; 9 nucleotides align to TRBD1. V was pared by 6 bases and J by 6 bases, with 5 bases of the junction left unmatched. The CDR3 is made up of 14 amino acids. In DNA form, the CDR3 reads TGTGCCAGCAGACCGGGACAGGGCCCCGGGGAGCTGTTTTTT. Protein: CASRPGQGPGELFF.

This sequence joins TRBV29-1 and TRBJ1-4, with a weak D call TRBD1 (6 bases). Germline CDR1 is SQVTM and CDR2 is ANQGSEA. V was clipped by 3 bases and J by 3 bases, with 8 bases between them. The CDR3 is made up of 13 amino acids. The CDR3 spells CSVETGANEKLFF. CDR3 nucleotides: TGCAGCGTTGAGACAGGAGCTAATGAAAAACTGTTTTTT.

The chain uses TRBV6-6 and TRBJ2-7; D perhaps matches TRBD1 (5 bases). The germline V gene has CDR1 MNHNY and CDR2 SVGAGI (reference sequence). The ends were cut back, 10 bases at V and 1 base at J, with 11 bases in the middle. The CDR3 spans 12 residues. Written as DNA, the CDR3 is TGTGCCACCCAGGACATGTCCTACGAGCAGTACTTC. Its translation: CATQDMSYEQYF.